The clone carrying this T cell receptor beta chain appeared a single time. Profiled with immunoSEQ multiplex PCR; TCRdb holds only in-frame clones, not every one. The table lists over 50,000 clones, under 90% of them singletons. These data come from a study of control samples from healthy donors and cancer patients. V shed 2 bases and J shed 2 bases, with 4 bases lying between them. CDR3 size: 12 residues. Germline V gene lookup returns CDR1 MDHEN and CDR2 SYDVKM. This TCR was recovered from an older man in good health. The chain combines TRBV28 with TRBJ2-7; no firm D call. Material: blood. The CDR3 DNA reads TGTGCCAGCAGTTTAGGGGCCTACGAGCAGTACTTC. Protein product: CASSLGAYEQYF. The full variable domain, completed using reference TRBV28 and TRBJ2-7, is DVKVTQSSRYLVKRTGEKVFLECVQDMDHENMFWYRQDPGLGLRLIYFSYDVKMKEKGDIPEGYSVSREKKERFSLILESASTNQTSMYLCASSLGAYEQYFGPGTRLTVT.